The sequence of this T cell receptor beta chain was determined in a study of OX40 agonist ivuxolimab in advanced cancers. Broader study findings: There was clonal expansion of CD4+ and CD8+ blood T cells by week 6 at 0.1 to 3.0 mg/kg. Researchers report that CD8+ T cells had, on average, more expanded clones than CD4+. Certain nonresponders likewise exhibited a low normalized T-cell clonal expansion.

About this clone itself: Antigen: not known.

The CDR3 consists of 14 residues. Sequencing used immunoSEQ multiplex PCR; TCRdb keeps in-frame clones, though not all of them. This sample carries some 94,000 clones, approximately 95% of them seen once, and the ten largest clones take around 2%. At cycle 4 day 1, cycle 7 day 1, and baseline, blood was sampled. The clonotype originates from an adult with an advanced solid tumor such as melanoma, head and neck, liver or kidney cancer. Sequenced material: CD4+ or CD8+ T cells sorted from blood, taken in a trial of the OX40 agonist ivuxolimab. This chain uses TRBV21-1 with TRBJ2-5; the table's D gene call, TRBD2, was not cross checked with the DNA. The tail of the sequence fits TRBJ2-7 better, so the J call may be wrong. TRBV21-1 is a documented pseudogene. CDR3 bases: TGTGCCAGCAGCCCCCGAGGGCAGTCCTACGAGCAGTACTTC. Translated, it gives CASSPRGQSYEQYF.